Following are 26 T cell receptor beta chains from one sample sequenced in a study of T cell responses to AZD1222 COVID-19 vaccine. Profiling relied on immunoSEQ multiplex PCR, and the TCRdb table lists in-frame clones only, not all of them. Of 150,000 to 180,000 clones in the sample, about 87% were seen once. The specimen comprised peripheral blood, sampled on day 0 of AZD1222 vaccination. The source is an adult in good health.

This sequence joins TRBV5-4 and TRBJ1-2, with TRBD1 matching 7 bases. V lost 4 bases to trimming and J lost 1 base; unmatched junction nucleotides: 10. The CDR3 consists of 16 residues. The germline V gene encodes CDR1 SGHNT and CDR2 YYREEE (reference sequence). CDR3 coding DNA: TGTGCCAGCAGCCCCGGACAGGCGCCCTTTAACTATGGCTACACCTTC. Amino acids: CASSPGQAPFNYGYTF.

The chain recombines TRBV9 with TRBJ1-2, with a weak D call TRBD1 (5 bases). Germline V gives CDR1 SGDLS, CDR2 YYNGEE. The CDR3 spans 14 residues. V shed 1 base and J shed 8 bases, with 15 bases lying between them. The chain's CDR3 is CASSVRQGREGYTF. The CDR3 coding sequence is TGTGCCAGCAGCGTAAGGCAGGGCCGGGAGGGCTACACCTTC.

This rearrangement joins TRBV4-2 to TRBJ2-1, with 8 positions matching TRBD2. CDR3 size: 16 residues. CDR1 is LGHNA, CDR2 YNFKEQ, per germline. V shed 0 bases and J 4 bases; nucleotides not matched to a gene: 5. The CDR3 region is CASSQDKRGTYNEQFF. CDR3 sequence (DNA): TGTGCCAGCAGCCAAGATAAGCGGGGGACTTACAATGAGCAGTTCTTC.

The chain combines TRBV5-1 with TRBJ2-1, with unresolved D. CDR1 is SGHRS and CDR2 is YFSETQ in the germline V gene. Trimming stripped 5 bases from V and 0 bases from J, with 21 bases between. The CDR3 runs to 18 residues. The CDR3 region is CASRTGPNQLPSYNEQFF. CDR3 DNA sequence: TGCGCCAGCAGGACCGGGCCGAACCAATTACCCTCCTACAATGAGCAGTTCTTC.

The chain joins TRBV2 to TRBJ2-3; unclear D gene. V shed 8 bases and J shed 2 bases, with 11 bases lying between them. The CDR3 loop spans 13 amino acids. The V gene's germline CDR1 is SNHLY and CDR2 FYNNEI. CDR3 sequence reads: CASGWGPTDTQYF. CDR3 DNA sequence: TGTGCCAGCGGGTGGGGTCCCACAGATACGCAGTATTTT.

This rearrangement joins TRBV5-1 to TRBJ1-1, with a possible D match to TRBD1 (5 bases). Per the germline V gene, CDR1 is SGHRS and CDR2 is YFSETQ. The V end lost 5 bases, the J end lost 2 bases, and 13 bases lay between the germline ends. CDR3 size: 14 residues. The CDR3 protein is CASRPRDGNTEAFF. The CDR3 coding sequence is TGCGCCAGCAGGCCTCGGGACGGTAACACTGAAGCTTTCTTT.

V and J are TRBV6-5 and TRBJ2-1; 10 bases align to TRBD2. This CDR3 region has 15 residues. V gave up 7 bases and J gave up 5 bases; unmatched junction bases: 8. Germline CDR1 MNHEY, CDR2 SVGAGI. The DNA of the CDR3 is TGTGCCAGCAATTTAGCGGGGGGATCCCACAATGAGCAGTTCTTC. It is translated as CASNLAGGSHNEQFF.

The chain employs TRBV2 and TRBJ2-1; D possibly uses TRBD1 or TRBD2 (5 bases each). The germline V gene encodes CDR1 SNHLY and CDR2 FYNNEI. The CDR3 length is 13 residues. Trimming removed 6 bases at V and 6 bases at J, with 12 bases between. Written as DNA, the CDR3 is TGTGCCAGCAGCCGGGACGCACTCAATGAGCAGTTCTTC. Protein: CASSRDALNEQFF.

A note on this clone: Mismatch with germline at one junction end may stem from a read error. In DNA, the CDR3 is TGTGCCAGCAGTGAACCTCCGAACATCGGGGCTTTT. The encoded protein is CASSEPPNIGAF. The rearrangement uses TRBV2 and TRBJ1-4, with D possibly TRBD1 on 5 matching bases. Germline values: CDR1 SNHLY, CDR2 FYNNEI. CDR3 size: 12 residues.

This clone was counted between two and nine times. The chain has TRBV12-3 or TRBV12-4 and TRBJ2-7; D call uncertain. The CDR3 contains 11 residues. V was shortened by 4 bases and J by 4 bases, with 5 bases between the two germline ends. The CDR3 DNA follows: TGTGCCAGCAGTTCGGCTTACGAGCAGTACTTC. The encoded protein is CASSSAYEQYF.

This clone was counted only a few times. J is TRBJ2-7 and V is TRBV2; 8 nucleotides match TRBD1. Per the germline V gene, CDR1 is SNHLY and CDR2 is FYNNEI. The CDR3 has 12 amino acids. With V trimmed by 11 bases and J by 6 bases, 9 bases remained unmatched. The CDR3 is CAGQGEGGEQYF. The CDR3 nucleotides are TGTGCCGGACAGGGAGAAGGAGGCGAGCAGTACTTC.

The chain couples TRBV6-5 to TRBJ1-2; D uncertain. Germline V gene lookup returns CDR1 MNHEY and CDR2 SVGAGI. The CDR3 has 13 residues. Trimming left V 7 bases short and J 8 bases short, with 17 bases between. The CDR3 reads CASKTPGVRGYTF. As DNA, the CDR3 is TGTGCCAGCAAAACACCGGGAGTTAGGGGCTACACCTTC.

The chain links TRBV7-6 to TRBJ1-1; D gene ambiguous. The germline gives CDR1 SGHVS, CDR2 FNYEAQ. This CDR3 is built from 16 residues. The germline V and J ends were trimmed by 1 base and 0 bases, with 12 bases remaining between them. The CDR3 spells CASSLDPRYMNTEAFF. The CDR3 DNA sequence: TGTGCCAGCAGCTTAGATCCCAGATACATGAACACTGAAGCTTTCTTT.

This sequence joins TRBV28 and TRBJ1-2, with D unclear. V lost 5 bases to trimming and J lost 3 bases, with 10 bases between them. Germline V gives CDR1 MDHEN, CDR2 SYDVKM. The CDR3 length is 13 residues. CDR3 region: CASSPGPYYGYTF. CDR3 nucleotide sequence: TGTGCCAGCAGTCCAGGACCATACTATGGCTACACCTTC.

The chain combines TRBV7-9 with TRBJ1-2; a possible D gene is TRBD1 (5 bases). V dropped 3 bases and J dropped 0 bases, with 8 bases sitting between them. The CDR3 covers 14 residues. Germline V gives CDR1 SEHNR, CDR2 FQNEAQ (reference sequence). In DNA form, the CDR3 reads TGTGCCAGCAGCTTGGGGGTCTCTAACTATGGCTACACCTTC. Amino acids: CASSLGVSNYGYTF.

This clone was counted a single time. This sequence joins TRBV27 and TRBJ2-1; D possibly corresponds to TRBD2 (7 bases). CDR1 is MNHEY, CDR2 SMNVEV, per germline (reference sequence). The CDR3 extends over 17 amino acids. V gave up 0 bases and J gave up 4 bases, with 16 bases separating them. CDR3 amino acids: CASSLSRGGVGYNEQFF. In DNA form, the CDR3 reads TGTGCCAGCAGTTTATCTAGAGGGGGGGTGGGATACAATGAGCAGTTCTTC.

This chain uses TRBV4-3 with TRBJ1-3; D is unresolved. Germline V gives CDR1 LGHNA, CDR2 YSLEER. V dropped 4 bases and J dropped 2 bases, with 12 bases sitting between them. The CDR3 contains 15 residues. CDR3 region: CASSPVATPGNTIYF. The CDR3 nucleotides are TGCGCCAGCAGCCCCGTGGCAACTCCTGGAAACACCATATATTTT.

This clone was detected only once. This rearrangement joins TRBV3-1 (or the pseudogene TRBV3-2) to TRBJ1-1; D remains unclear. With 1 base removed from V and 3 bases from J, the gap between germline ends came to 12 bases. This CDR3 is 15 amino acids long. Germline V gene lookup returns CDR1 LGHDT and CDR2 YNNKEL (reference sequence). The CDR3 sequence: CASSQAGGSHTEAFF. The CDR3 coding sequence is TGTGCCAGCAGCCAAGCCGGTGGGTCACACACTGAAGCTTTCTTT.

CDR3: CASSFQGGEQFF. Here the CDR3 DNA reads TGTGCCAGCAGTTTCCAGGGAGGCGAGCAGTTCTTC. V is TRBV2 and J is TRBJ2-1; maybe TRBD2 (6 bases). The germline CDR1 and CDR2 sequences are SNHLY and FYNNEI. The V and J ends lost 5 bases and 10 bases respectively, with 12 bases between them. This CDR3 spans 12 amino acids. Complete variable domain (other parts from reference TRBV2 and TRBJ2-1): EPEVTQTPSHQVTQMGQEVILRCVPISNHLYFYWYRQILGQKVEFLVSFYNNEISEKSEIFDDQFSVERPDGSNFTLKIRSTKLEDSAMYFCASSFQGGEQFFGPGTRLTVL.

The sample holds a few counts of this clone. CDR3 in DNA: TGTGCCAGCAGCCCCAGAGGGGGGTTAGAAGCTTTCTTT. Protein sequence: CASSPRGGLEAFF. The chain employs TRBV7-2 and TRBJ1-1; D may be TRBD1 (6 bases). The CDR3 is 13 residues long. Germline lookup yields CDR1 SGHTA and CDR2 FQGNSA. V gave up 5 bases and J gave up 8 bases, with 15 bases separating them. The full variable domain, its missing parts supplied by reference TRBV7-2 and TRBJ1-1, is GAGVSQSPSNKVTEKGKDVELRCDPISGHTALYWYRQSLGQGLEFLIYFQGNSAPDKSGLPSDRFSAERTGGSVSTLTIQRTQQEDSAVYLCASSPRGGLEAFFGQGTRLTVV.

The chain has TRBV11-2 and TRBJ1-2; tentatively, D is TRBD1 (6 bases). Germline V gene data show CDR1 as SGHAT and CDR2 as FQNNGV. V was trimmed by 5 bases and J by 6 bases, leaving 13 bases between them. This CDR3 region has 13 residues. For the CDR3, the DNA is TGTGCCAGCAGCCGGAGGACAGAAAATGGCTACACCTTC. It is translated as CASSRRTENGYTF.

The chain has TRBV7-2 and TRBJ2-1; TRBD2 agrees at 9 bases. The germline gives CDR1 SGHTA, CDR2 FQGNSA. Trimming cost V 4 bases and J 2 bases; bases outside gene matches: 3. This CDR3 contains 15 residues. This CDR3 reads CASSSLAGTYNEQFF. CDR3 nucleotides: TGTGCCAGCAGCTCGCTAGCGGGGACCTACAATGAGCAGTTCTTC. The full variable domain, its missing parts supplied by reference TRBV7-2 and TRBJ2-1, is GAGVSQSPSNKVTEKGKDVELRCDPISGHTALYWYRQSLGQGLEFLIYFQGNSAPDKSGLPSDRFSAERTGGSVSTLTIQRTQQEDSAVYLCASSSLAGTYNEQFFGPGTRLTVL.

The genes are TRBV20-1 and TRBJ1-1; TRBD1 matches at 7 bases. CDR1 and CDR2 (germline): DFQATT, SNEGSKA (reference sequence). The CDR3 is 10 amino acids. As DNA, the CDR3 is TGCAGAGCCGGGACAGCCCAAGCTTTCTTT. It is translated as CRAGTAQAFF.

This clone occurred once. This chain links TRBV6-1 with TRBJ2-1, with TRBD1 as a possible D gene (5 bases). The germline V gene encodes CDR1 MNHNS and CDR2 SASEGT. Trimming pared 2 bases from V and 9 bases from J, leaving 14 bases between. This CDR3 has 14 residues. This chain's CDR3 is CASSEIGPQGEQFF. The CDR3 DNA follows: TGTGCCAGCAGTGAAATCGGTCCGCAGGGTGAGCAGTTCTTC.

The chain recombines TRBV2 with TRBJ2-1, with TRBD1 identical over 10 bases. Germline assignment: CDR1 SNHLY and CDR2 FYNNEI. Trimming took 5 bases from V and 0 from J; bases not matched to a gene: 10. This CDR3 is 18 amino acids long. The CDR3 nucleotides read TGTGCCAGCAGTTTAGGGGGGACAGGGGTGATCTCCTACAATGAGCAGTTCTTC. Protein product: CASSLGGTGVISYNEQFF.

CDR3 nucleotide sequence: TGTGCCAGCACCGACGGCTGGTCACCCCTCCACTTT. Protein: CASTDGWSPLHF. The rearrangement links TRBV11-3 to TRBJ1-6; D is undetermined. The CDR3 loop spans 12 amino acids. The germline V and J ends were trimmed by 7 bases and 10 bases, with 11 bases remaining between them. Germline V lookup: CDR1 SGHNT, CDR2 YENEEA.